This TCR beta chain was recorded in a study of cytomegalovirus exposure and HLA in healthy donors. Concerning this clone: Its specificity is not known.

This PCR relied on a set of 60 Vbeta primers and 13 Jbeta primers. The assay was immunoSEQ multiplex PCR, and TCRdb's table has in-frame clones only and misses some. The table includes approximately 190,000 clones, 81% detected once. V dropped 6 bases and J dropped 7; count of bases not matched to a gene: 11. CDR3 length equals 15 residues. The germline CDR1 and CDR2 sequences are LNHDA and SQIVND (reference sequence). Overall study findings and caveats: Some highly shared sequence variants likely arose as a pipeline artifact. Later analysis suggested links between common viral pathogens and several top significant clusters. Most TCR sequences showed up rarely, but some public TCRs showed up in many donors.

The chain recombines TRBV19 with TRBJ1-5, with 8 bases lining up with TRBD1. The sequencing sample was made of PBMCs. This receptor was identified in a man aged 50-59 years in good health and CMV-seronegative. The DNA for the CDR3 is TGTGCCAGTAGCCCGACCGACAGGGGAAGACAGCCCCAGCATTTT. This encodes CASSPTDRGRQPQHF.